This T cell receptor beta chain stems from a study of control samples from healthy donors and cancer patients. Germline V gene lookup returns CDR1 SGDLS and CDR2 YYNGEE. Trimming removed 0 bases from V and 0 bases from J, with 21 bases in between. The CDR3 contains 19 residues. Generated by immunoSEQ multiplex PCR, the TCRdb table keeps only in-frame clones and is missing some. Altogether 150,000 to 200,000 clones are present, about 91% being singletons, with the ten largest covering 2% to 2.5%. The sequenced material came from blood. The sequence derives from a woman aged 40 to 55 in good health. The chain uses TRBV9 and TRBJ1-2; D is uncertain. The CDR3 nucleotides read TGTGCCAGCAGCGTAGTGTCCCCCCGAGGTGGGTTAGCTAACTATGGCTACACCTTC. Amino acids: CASSVVSPRGGLANYGYTF.